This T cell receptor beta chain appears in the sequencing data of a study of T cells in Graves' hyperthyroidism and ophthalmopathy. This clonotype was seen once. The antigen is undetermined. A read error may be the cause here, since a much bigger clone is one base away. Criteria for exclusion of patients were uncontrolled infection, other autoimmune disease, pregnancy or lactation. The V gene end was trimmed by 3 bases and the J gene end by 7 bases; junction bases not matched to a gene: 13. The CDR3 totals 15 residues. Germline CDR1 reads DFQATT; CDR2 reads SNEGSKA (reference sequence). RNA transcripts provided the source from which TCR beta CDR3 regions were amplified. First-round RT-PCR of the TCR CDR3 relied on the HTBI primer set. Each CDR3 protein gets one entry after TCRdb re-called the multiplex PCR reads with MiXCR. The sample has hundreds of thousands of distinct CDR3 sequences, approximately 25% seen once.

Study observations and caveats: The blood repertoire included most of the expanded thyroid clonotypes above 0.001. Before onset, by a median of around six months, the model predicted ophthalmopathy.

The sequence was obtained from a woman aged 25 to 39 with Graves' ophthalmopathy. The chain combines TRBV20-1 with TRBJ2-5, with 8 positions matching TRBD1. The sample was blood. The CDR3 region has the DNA TGCAGTGCTAGGTCCTACAGGGGGTCCGAAGTGACCCAGTACTTC. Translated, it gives CSARSYRGSEVTQYF.